The TCR beta chain under discussion was sequenced for a study of T cell repertoires in cytomegalovirus infection. About the research overall: HLA-B-restricted CMV epitopes that are well studied were used alongside recently identified HLA-C-restricted ones. Shared public TCR beta signatures pointed to both CMV infection and a matching HLA type.

V shed 3 bases and J shed 4 bases, with 12 bases lying between them. The CDR3 consists of 14 residues. Germline V gene sequence: CDR1 MNHEY, CDR2 SVGEGT. Notes on the study in general: Summed frequency of public TCR beta families distinguished CMV carriers with the relevant HLA. HLA-C-restricted CMV clonotypes gave the most frequent clonotype in two of eight donors.

This clonotype has a handful of counts. The target antigen is unknown. TCRdb used MiXCR to reprocess the reads, holding one entry per CDR3 protein. The repertoire holds around 81,000 distinct CDR3 sequences, with around 42% as singletons. The receptor was derived from a human donor in good health (CMV status not recorded). Some clones in this sample may be carry-over from other donors' samples. The sequencing used CD8+ T cells from cultured PBMCs, collected from culture after CMV antigen stimulation. This chain links TRBV6-2 or TRBV6-3 with TRBJ1-1; D uncertain. The CDR3 nucleotides are TGTGCCAGCAGTTATCCGCCCGGCGGCACTGAAGCTTTCTTT. Translation gives CASSYPPGGTEAFF.